This entry lists 32 T cell receptor beta chains sequenced from one sample in a study of technical replicates of blood from four donors. TCRdb keeps only in-frame clones here, not all; method: immunoSEQ multiplex PCR. The data contain thousands of clones, 95% to 97% of them seen just once; the ten biggest clones take up roughly 7.2%. Sequencing was done on a sample of PBMCs. Receptors originate from a human donor in good health.

V and J are TRBV30 and TRBJ1-1, with D possibly being TRBD1 (6 bases). The V gene lost 3 bases and the J gene lost 0 bases, with 8 bases spanning the gap. The germline V gene has CDR1 GTSNPN and CDR2 SVGIG (reference sequence). The CDR3 totals 13 residues. This chain's CDR3 is CAWRRTVNTEAFF. In nucleotides, the CDR3 is TGTGCCTGGAGAAGGACAGTGAACACTGAAGCTTTCTTT.

This clone was seen only once. This chain connects TRBV28 to TRBJ1-4; D possibly corresponds to TRBD1 (6 bases). V lost 8 bases and J 5 bases, leaving 12 bases between the germline ends. The CDR3 is 13 amino acids. Germline V gene sequence: CDR1 MDHEN, CDR2 SYDVKM. CDR3 in DNA: TGTGCCAGCCGGGACATACGAAATGAAAAACTGTTTTTT. Amino acid sequence: CASRDIRNEKLFF. The full variable domain, with the rest looked up from reference TRBV28 and TRBJ1-4, is DVKVTQSSRYLVKRTGEKVFLECVQDMDHENMFWYRQDPGLGLRLIYFSYDVKMKEKGDIPEGYSVSREKKERFSLILESASTNQTSMYLCASRDIRNEKLFFGSGTQLSVL.

V usage is TRBV2 and J usage is TRBJ1-1, with D possibly matching TRBD1 (5 bases). V was trimmed by 7 bases and J by 10 bases, leaving 22 bases between them. The CDR3 is 14 amino acids. In germline, CDR1 is SNHLY, CDR2 FYNNEI. CDR3 nucleotides: TGTGCCAGCAAAGCGACGGACACCGTCCCTGTAGCTTTCTTT. Residues: CASKATDTVPVAFF.

The rearrangement links TRBV27 to TRBJ2-5; 7 positions match TRBD1. The CDR3 sequence is 14 residues long. V lost 5 bases and J lost 0; bases outside the gene matches: 3. Germline CDR1 and CDR2: MNHEY and SMNVEV (reference sequence). The CDR3 protein is CASSRDSYQETQYF. The CDR3 DNA is TGTGCCAGCAGTCGGGACAGCTACCAAGAGACCCAGTACTTC.

DNA of the CDR3: TGTGCCAGCAGCAGGGAGGGGAGGGAGCAGTTCTTC. Protein product: CASSREGREQFF. This rearrangement joins TRBV7-9 to TRBJ2-1; 7 bases align to TRBD2. The CDR3 has 12 residues. With V trimmed by 5 bases and J by 10 bases, 5 bases remained unmatched. Germline CDR1 SEHNR, CDR2 FQNEAQ (reference sequence).

About this clone itself: The junction and the germline gene differ at one end; a read error may be behind it. The genes are TRBV18 and TRBJ1-1, with D uncertain. The germline V gene has CDR1 KGHSH and CDR2 LQKENI. There are 15 residues in the CDR3. This chain's CDR3 is CASSPPSVLKTEAFF. In nucleotides, the CDR3 is TGTGCCAGCTCACCACCTTCGGTCCTGAAGACTGAAGCTTTCTTT.

CDR3 sequence (DNA): TGTGCCAGCGTAGGTAGCGCGAACCGTTACGAGCAGTACTTC. Protein product: CASVGSANRYEQYF. The rearrangement joins TRBV2 to TRBJ2-7; D is perhaps TRBD2 (5 bases). CDR1 SNHLY and CDR2 FYNNEI come from the germline V gene. V was clipped by 8 bases and J by 4 bases, with 18 bases between them. The CDR3 consists of 14 residues.

This sequence joins TRBV30 and TRBJ2-1; 7 positions agree with TRBD2. V gave up 0 bases and J gave up 7 bases; unmatched junction bases: 6. This CDR3 has 14 amino acids. Germline V gene sequence: CDR1 GTSNPN, CDR2 SVGIG (reference sequence). The CDR3 reads CAWSVIQGGNEQFF. As DNA, the CDR3 is TGTGCCTGGAGTGTCATCCAGGGAGGGAATGAGCAGTTCTTC.

The rearrangement joins TRBV10-2 to TRBJ2-1; TRBD2 aligns across 10 bases. In germline, CDR1 is WSHSY, CDR2 SAAADI. CDR3 length: 15 amino acids. V lost 3 bases and J lost 8; bases outside the gene matches: 7. CDR3 DNA sequence: TGCGCCAGCAGTGACGCTAGCGGGAGTGGTTATGAGCAGTTCTTC. Protein sequence: CASSDASGSGYEQFF.

The chain employs TRBV29-1 and TRBJ1-3, with 10 bases aligning to TRBD1. Looked up from germline, CDR1 is SQVTM and CDR2 is ANQGSEA. CDR3 size: 16 residues. The trim removed 3 bases at V and 0 bases at J, leaving 5 bases unmatched. The CDR3 DNA sequence: TGCAGCGTTGACTCCGGGACAGGGGTCTCTGGAAACACCATATATTTT. This codes for CSVDSGTGVSGNTIYF.

J is TRBJ2-1 and V is TRBV19; 8 nucleotides agree with TRBD1. V lost 3 bases to trimming and J lost 7 bases; unmatched junction nucleotides: 14. Per germline, CDR1 LNHDA and CDR2 SQIVND (reference sequence). The CDR3 has 17 residues. CDR3: CASSIGIKQRTGNEQFF. The CDR3 DNA reads TGTGCCAGTAGTATTGGGATAAAACAAAGGACAGGGAATGAGCAGTTCTTC. Variable domain in full (rest from reference TRBV19 and TRBJ2-1): DGGITQSPKYLFRKEGQNVTLSCEQNLNHDAMYWYRQDPGQGLRLIYYSQIVNDFQKGDIAEGYSVSREKKESFPLTVTSAQKNPTAFYLCASSIGIKQRTGNEQFFGPGTRLTVL.

The chain combines TRBV19 with TRBJ2-4; possible D gene TRBD1, 6 bases. This CDR3 has 15 amino acids. Germline V CDR1 and CDR2: LNHDA, SQIVND (reference sequence). V was clipped by 2 bases and J by 1 base, with 9 bases between them. The CDR3 loop is CASSIYQGAKNIQYF. CDR3 sequence (DNA): TGTGCCAGTAGTATATACCAGGGGGCCAAAAACATTCAGTACTTC.

This clone was observed a single time. The chain carries TRBV27 and TRBJ1-5, with D unclear. This CDR3 region has 18 residues. The germline gives CDR1 MNHEY, CDR2 SMNVEV (reference sequence). Between the trimmed V and J ends, which lost 2 bases and 6 bases, there was a span of 23 bases. The CDR3 region has the DNA TGTGCCAGCAGTTTACCCCGTAGAGCCAGAGGTCCATCTCAGCCCCAGCATTTT. Residues: CASSLPRRARGPSQPQHF.

Here the CDR3 DNA reads TGTGCCAGCACCCTAGCGGGAGACTCCTACAATGAGCAGTTCTTC. Its translation: CASTLAGDSYNEQFF. The chain carries TRBV6-5 and TRBJ2-1, with 10 bases fitting TRBD2. This CDR3 spans 15 amino acids. V was pared by 7 bases and J by 0 bases, with 3 bases of the junction left unmatched. The germline V gene has CDR1 MNHEY and CDR2 SVGAGI.

The chain couples TRBV5-4 to TRBJ2-7, with TRBD1 identical over 9 bases. CDR1 and CDR2 from the germline V gene are SGHNT and YYREEE (reference sequence). V lost 3 bases and J lost 5; bases outside the gene matches: 3. This CDR3 region has 13 residues. The CDR3 bases are TGTGCCAGCAGCTGGGGACAGGGTGACGAGCAGTACTTC. Translating it yields CASSWGQGDEQYF. The full variable domain, in which reference TRBV5-4 and TRBJ2-7 provide the parts outside the CDR3, is ETGVTQSPTHLIKTRGQQVTLRCSSQSGHNTVSWYQQALGQGPQFIFQYYREEENGRGNFPPRFSGLQFPNYSSELNVNALELDDSALYLCASSWGQGDEQYFGPGTRLTVT.

This clone was seen once. This rearrangement joins TRBV6-1 to TRBJ2-5; TRBD2 matches at 13 bases. The V gene's germline CDR1 is MNHNS and CDR2 SASEGT. The CDR3 spans 14 residues. Trimming took 9 bases from V and 5 from J; bases not matched to a gene: 6. Here the CDR3 reads CASGTSGTQETQYF. The CDR3 DNA reads TGTGCCAGTGGGACTAGCGGGACCCAGGAGACCCAGTACTTC.

V gene TRBV19 combines with J gene TRBJ2-6; no definite D call. V lost 6 bases, J lost 0 bases, and 6 bases lay in between. Germline assignment: CDR1 LNHDA and CDR2 SQIVND (reference sequence). The CDR3 sequence is 14 residues long. Here the CDR3 reads CASSPSSGANVLTF. DNA for the CDR3: TGTGCCAGTAGCCCGTCCTCTGGGGCCAACGTCCTGACTTTC.

The J gene is TRBJ2-3, the V gene TRBV6-1, with TRBD2 matching 12 bases. Germline V gene sequence: CDR1 MNHNS, CDR2 SASEGT. This CDR3 comprises 15 residues. Trimming cost V 6 bases and J 5 bases; bases outside gene matches: 6. The CDR3 sequence is CASRRTSGVGDTQYF. CDR3 nucleotides: TGTGCCAGCAGGCGGACTAGCGGGGTGGGAGATACGCAGTATTTT.

Here the CDR3 reads CASSLVEGINTEAFF. CDR3 sequence (DNA): TGTGCCAGCAGCTTAGTGGAGGGAATCAACACTGAAGCTTTCTTT. The genes are TRBV7-8 and TRBJ1-1; D remains ambiguous. The ends were cut back, 1 base at V and 2 bases at J, with 11 bases in the middle. This CDR3 is 15 amino acids long. In germline, CDR1 is SGHVS, CDR2 FQNEAQ. The complete variable domain, with remaining parts taken from reference TRBV7-8 and TRBJ1-1, reads GAGVSQSPRYKVAKRGQDVALRCDPISGHVSLFWYQQALGQGPEFLTYFQNEAQLDKSGLPSDRFFAERPEGSVSTLKIQRTQQEDSAVYLCASSLVEGINTEAFFGQGTRLTVV.

V and J are TRBV28 and TRBJ2-7; 9 bases agree with TRBD2. Germline loops: CDR1 MDHEN, CDR2 SYDVKM. The CDR3 extends over 15 amino acids. Trimming cost V 6 bases and J 1 base; bases outside gene matches: 7. The CDR3 protein is CASSTTSGPSYEQYF. The CDR3 nucleotides read TGTGCCAGCAGCACGACTAGCGGACCTTCCTACGAGCAGTACTTC. Variable domain in full (rest from reference TRBV28 and TRBJ2-7): DVKVTQSSRYLVKRTGEKVFLECVQDMDHENMFWYRQDPGLGLRLIYFSYDVKMKEKGDIPEGYSVSREKKERFSLILESASTNQTSMYLCASSTTSGPSYEQYFGPGTRLTVT.

The rearrangement uses TRBV9 and TRBJ2-2; D remains ambiguous. The CDR3 is 15 amino acids. Trimming shortened V by 2 bases and J by 4 bases, and 12 bases separated the two germline ends. Germline V CDR1 and CDR2: SGDLS, YYNGEE. The CDR3 reads CASSVGGTVTGELFF. In DNA, the CDR3 is TGTGCCAGCAGCGTCGGCGGAACCGTCACCGGGGAGCTGTTTTTT.

The J gene is TRBJ1-4, the V gene TRBV19; D is possibly TRBD1 (6 bases). Per germline, CDR1 LNHDA and CDR2 SQIVND (reference sequence). CDR3 length: 14 amino acids. V was pared by 5 bases and J by 8 bases, with 15 bases between. CDR3 bases: TGTGCCAGTAGTCAGCCTGGGGACACCGAAAAACTGTTTTTT. Translated: CASSQPGDTEKLFF. The full variable domain, its missing parts supplied by reference TRBV19 and TRBJ1-4, is DGGITQSPKYLFRKEGQNVTLSCEQNLNHDAMYWYRQDPGQGLRLIYYSQIVNDFQKGDIAEGYSVSREKKESFPLTVTSAQKNPTAFYLCASSQPGDTEKLFFGSGTQLSVL.

The chain couples TRBV30 to TRBJ1-4, with 11 positions matching TRBD1. The V and J ends lost 2 bases and 5 bases, in that order; junction bases with no gene match: 4. The germline V gene encodes CDR1 GTSNPN and CDR2 SVGIG (reference sequence). The CDR3 consists of 15 residues. In DNA form, the CDR3 reads TGTGCCTGGAGTAGAGGGACAGGGGGAAATGAAAAACTGTTTTTT. Protein sequence: CAWSRGTGGNEKLFF.

This chain joins TRBV7-9 and TRBJ1-2, with 8 bases matching TRBD1. CDR1 SEHNR and CDR2 FQNEAQ come from the germline V gene (reference sequence). After removal of 5 bases from V and 4 bases from J, the junction contained 6 bases not matched to a gene. The CDR3 covers 14 residues. CDR3 in DNA: TGTGCCAGCAGCATAATTGACAGGGGCTATGGCTACACCTTC. Its translation: CASSIIDRGYGYTF.

The chain joins TRBV15 to TRBJ1-5, with 9 positions matching TRBD1. CDR3 length: 15 residues. Trimming removed 4 bases from V and 5 bases from J; junction bases left unmatched: 6. Germline CDR1 is LNHNV and CDR2 is YYDKDF (reference sequence). CDR3 DNA sequence: TGTGCCACCAGCAAGTCCGGGACAGGGTATCAGCCCCAGCATTTT. Translating gives CATSKSGTGYQPQHF.

The gene calls are TRBV14 and TRBJ2-1; 7 nucleotides align to TRBD2. Losses at the gene ends were 2 bases for V and 0 bases for J; bases not matched to a gene: 1. Per germline, CDR1 SGHDN and CDR2 FVKESK. The CDR3 has 15 residues. The chain's CDR3 is CASSQRTSSYNEQFF. DNA for the CDR3: TGTGCCAGCAGCCAACGGACTAGCTCCTACAATGAGCAGTTCTTC.

The V and J genes are TRBV5-6 and TRBJ2-7; a weak D match, TRBD1 (5 bases). The V gene's germline CDR1 is SGHDT and CDR2 YYEEEE. Between the trimmed V and J ends, which lost 0 bases and 1 base, there was a span of 11 bases. The CDR3 runs 15 residues. CDR3 coding DNA: TGTGCCAGCAGCTTGGCAGGGTTAATGTCCTACGAGCAGTACTTC. It translates to CASSLAGLMSYEQYF. The full variable domain, completed using reference TRBV5-6 and TRBJ2-7, is DAGVTQSPTHLIKTRGQQVTLRCSPKSGHDTVSWYQQALGQGPQFIFQYYEEEERQRGNFPDRFSGHQFPNYSSELNVNALLLGDSALYLCASSLAGLMSYEQYFGPGTRLTVT.

V and J are TRBV23-1 and TRBJ2-2, with a weak D call TRBD1 (6 bases). TRBV23-1 is identified as an open reading frame with a role that is uncertain. V was pared by 4 bases and J by 0 bases, with 27 bases between. CDR3 length: 21 amino acids. The CDR3 loop is CASSLPEAPTGYKANTGELFF. CDR3 in DNA: TGCGCCAGCAGTCTCCCTGAAGCCCCGACAGGCTACAAGGCGAACACCGGGGAGCTGTTTTTT.

The chain recombines TRBV4-2 with TRBJ2-1; TRBD2 might be the D (7 bases). V was pared by 3 bases and J by 14 bases, with 17 bases between. Germline CDR1 LGHNA, CDR2 YNFKEQ. The CDR3 has 13 residues. The CDR3 nucleotides read TGTGCCAGCAGCCAGGACGAGGGGGGGCAGGAGTTCTTC. Translating it yields CASSQDEGGQEFF.

The rearrangement uses TRBV18 and TRBJ1-2, with D tentatively TRBD1 (6 bases). This CDR3 region has 16 residues. Germline loops: CDR1 KGHSH, CDR2 LQKENI. Deletions cut 0 bases from V and 3 bases from J, with 14 bases between. CDR3 sequence (DNA): TGTGCCAGCTCACCACCTACAAACAGGGCCGACTATGGCTACACCTTC. Translating gives CASSPPTNRADYGYTF.

The V and J genes are TRBV15 and TRBJ2-7; 9 bases match TRBD2. CDR1 is LNHNV and CDR2 is YYDKDF in the germline V gene (reference sequence). V lost 0 bases to trimming and J lost 2 bases; unmatched junction nucleotides: 5. The CDR3 spans 16 residues. The CDR3 DNA follows: TGTGCCACCAGCAGAGATTCGACTAGCGGAACCTACGAGCAGTACTTC. Translating gives CATSRDSTSGTYEQYF.

V usage is TRBV4-1 and J usage is TRBJ1-3; 9 bases map to TRBD1. The CDR3 spans 18 residues. Germline V gene lookup returns CDR1 MGHRA and CDR2 YSYEKL. V shed 0 bases and J 4 bases; nucleotides not matched to a gene: 10. The CDR3 DNA reads TGCGCCAGCAGCCAAGATCTTGGGTACAGGGGGCCAGGAAACACCATATATTTT. Residues: CASSQDLGYRGPGNTIYF.